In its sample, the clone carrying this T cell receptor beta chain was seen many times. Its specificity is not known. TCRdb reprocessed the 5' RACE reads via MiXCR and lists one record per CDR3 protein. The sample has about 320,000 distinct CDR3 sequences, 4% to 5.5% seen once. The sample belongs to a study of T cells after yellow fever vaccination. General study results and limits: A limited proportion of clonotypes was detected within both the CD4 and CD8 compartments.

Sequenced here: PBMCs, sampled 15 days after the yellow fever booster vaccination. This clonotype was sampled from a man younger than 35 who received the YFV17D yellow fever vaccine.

CDR3 protein: CASSQIRDRGYQSSYNEQFF. The CDR3 bases are TGTGCCAGCAGCCAAATCCGGGACAGGGGCTATCAGAGCTCCTACAATGAGCAGTTCTTC. This chain connects TRBV4-2 to TRBJ2-1; 10 nucleotides match TRBD1. The germline gives CDR1 LGHNA, CDR2 YNFKEQ. V shed 2 bases and J 0 bases; nucleotides not matched to a gene: 13. The CDR3 totals 20 residues.